The entry below gives a single T cell receptor (beta chain) sequence along with its context. Its antigen remains unknown. This sample is drawn from a study of T cell responses to AZD1222 COVID-19 vaccine. The study's findings and limits: Reports say nearly half of spike-specific TCRs go after unmutated variant regions. Donors in the cohort were predominantly white British and more often female, and clonal diversity was possibly underestimated. Sampling captured repertoires only after the peak T cell response.

There are 14 residues in the CDR3. Germline V gene lookup returns CDR1 SQVTM and CDR2 ANQGSEA. V lost 4 bases, J lost 7 bases, and 16 bases lay in between. Profiling relied on immunoSEQ multiplex PCR, and the TCRdb table lists in-frame clones only, not all of them. The table records approximately 90,000 clones, roughly nine tenths of them present only once. This sample comprised peripheral blood, obtained on day 0 of AZD1222 vaccination. This chain connects TRBV29-1 to TRBJ1-4, with D possibly matching TRBD1 (6 bases). The source of this sequence is an adult in good health. As DNA, the CDR3 is TGCAGCGTTGGGGGGGGCAGGGCAGGTGAAAAACTGTTTTTT. The encoded protein is CSVGGGRAGEKLFF.